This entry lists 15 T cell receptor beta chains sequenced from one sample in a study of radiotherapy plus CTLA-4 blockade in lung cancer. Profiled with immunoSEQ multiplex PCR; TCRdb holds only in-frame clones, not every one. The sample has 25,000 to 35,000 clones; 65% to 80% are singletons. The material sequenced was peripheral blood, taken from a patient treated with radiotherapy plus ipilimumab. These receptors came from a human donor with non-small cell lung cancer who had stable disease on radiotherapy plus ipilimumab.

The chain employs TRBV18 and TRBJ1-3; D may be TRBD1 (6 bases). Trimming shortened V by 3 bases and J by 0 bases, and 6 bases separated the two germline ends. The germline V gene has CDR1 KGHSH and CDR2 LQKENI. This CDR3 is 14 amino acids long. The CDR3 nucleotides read TGTGCCAGCTCACCGGACAGCTCTGGAAACACCATATATTTT. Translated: CASSPDSSGNTIYF.

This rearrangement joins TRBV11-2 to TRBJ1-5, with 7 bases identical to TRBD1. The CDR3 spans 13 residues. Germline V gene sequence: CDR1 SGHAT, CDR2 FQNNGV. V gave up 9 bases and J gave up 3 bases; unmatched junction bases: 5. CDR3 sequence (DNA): TGTGCCAGTGGGACAGAACCCAATCAGCCCCAGCATTTT. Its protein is CASGTEPNQPQHF.

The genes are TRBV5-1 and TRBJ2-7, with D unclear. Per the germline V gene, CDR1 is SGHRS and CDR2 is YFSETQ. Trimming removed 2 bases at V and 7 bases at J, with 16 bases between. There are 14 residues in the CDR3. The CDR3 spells CASSLNTVNGEQYF. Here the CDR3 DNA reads TGCGCCAGCAGCTTAAACACGGTGAATGGGGAGCAGTACTTC.

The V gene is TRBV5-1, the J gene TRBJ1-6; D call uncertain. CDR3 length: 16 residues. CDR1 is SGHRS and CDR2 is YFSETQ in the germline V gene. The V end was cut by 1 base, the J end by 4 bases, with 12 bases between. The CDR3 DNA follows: TGCGCCAGCAGCTTGAACCCGGGTAGATATAATTCACCCCTCCACTTT. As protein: CASSLNPGRYNSPLHF.

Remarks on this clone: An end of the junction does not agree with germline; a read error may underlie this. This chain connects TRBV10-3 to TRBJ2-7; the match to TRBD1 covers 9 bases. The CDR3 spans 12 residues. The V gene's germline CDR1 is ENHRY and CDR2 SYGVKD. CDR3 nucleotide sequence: TGTGCCATCAGTGAGCCCGGGACAGGGCTCGACTTC. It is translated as CAISEPGTGLDF.

CDR3 nucleotide sequence: TGTGCCAGCTCACATCCTCTATTAATGAACACTGAAGCTTTCTTT. As protein: CASSHPLLMNTEAFF. The chain employs TRBV18 and TRBJ1-1; D unresolved. Trimming removed 4 bases from V and 0 bases from J, with 12 bases in between. Germline CDR1 reads KGHSH; CDR2 reads LQKENI. This CDR3 spans 15 amino acids.

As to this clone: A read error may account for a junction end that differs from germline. The CDR3 spells CASSQDRASFSGELFF. CDR3 coding DNA: TGCGCCAGCAGCCAAGATAGGGCTAGCTTCTCCGGGGAGCTGTTTTTT. The chain joins TRBV7-9 to TRBJ2-2, with D perhaps TRBD2 (5 bases). CDR1 and CDR2 (germline): SEHNR, FQNEAQ (reference sequence). The CDR3 consists of 16 residues.

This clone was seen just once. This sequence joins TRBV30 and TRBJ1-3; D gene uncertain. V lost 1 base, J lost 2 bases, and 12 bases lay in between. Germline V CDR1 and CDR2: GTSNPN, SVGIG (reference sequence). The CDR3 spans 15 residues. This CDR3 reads CAWSDFVGAGNTIYF. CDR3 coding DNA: TGTGCCTGGAGTGATTTTGTGGGCGCTGGAAACACCATATATTTT.

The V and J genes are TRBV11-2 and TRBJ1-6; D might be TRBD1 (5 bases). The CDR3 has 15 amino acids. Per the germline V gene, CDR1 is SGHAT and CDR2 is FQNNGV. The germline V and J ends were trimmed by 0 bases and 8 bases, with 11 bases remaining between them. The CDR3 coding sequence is TGTGCCAGCAGCTTAGAGGAGGGGACGCATTCACCCCTCCACTTT. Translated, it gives CASSLEEGTHSPLHF. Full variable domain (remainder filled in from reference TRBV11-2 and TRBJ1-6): EAGVAQSPRYKIIEKRQSVAFWCNPISGHATLYWYQQILGQGPKLLIQFQNNGVVDDSQLPKDRFSAERLKGVDSTLKIQPAKLEDSAVYLCASSLEEGTHSPLHFGNGTRLTVT.

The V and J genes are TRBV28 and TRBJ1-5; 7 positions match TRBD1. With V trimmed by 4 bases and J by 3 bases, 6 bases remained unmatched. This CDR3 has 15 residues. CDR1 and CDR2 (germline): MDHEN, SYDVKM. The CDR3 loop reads CASSSPGTVNQPQHF. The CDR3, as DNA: TGTGCCAGCAGTTCGCCCGGGACAGTCAATCAGCCCCAGCATTTT.

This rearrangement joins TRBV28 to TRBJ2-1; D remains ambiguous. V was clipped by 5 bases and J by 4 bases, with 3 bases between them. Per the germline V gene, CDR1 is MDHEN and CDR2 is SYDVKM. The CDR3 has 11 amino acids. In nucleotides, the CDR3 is TGTGCCAGCAGTCCTTACAATGAGCAGTTCTTC. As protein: CASSPYNEQFF.

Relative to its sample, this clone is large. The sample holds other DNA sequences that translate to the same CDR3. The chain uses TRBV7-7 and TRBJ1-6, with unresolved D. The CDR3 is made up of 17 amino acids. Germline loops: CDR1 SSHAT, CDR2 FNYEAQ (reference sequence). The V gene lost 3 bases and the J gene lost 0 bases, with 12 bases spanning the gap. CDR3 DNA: TGTGCCAGCAGCTTCCGGATGGGGAGCTCCTATAATTCACCCCTCCACTTT. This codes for CASSFRMGSSYNSPLHF.

The CDR3 region has the DNA TGCGCCAGCAGCCAGACCCCGGGACAGGCGAATGGCTACACCTTC. The encoded protein is CASSQTPGQANGYTF. V gene TRBV4-3 combines with J gene TRBJ1-2; TRBD1 agrees at 8 bases. CDR1 is LGHNA and CDR2 is YSLEER in the germline V gene. The junction had 9 bases not matched to a gene; V was cut back by 3 bases and J by 6 bases. There are 15 residues in the CDR3.

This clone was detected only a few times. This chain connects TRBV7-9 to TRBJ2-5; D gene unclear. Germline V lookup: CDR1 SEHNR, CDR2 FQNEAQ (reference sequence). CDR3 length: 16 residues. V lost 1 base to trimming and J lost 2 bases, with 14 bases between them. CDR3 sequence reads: CASSLVGQNLQETQYF. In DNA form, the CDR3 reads TGTGCCAGCAGCTTAGTCGGCCAAAATCTTCAAGAGACCCAGTACTTC.

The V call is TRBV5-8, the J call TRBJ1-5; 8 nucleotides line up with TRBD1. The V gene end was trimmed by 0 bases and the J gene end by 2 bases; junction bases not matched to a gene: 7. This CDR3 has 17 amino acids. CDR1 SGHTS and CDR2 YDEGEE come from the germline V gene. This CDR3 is CASSLALGTGRNQPQHF. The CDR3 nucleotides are TGTGCCAGCAGCTTGGCCCTTGGGACAGGTCGCAATCAGCCCCAGCATTTT.